The rows below give T cell receptor beta chains drawn from one sample of a study of monozygotic twins with inflammatory bowel disease. With the 5' RACE reads reprocessed, TCRdb shows one record per CDR3 protein and no DNA. Here the sample table reports around 450,000 distinct CDR3 sequences. Material: blood. These receptor sequences come from a human donor with ulcerative colitis or Crohn's disease, or a healthy co-twin of an affected twin (not recorded which). The CDR3 runs from the conserved cysteine through the conserved F or W.

v_call,j_call,cdr3_aa
TRBV12-3/TRBV12-4,TRBJ2-3,CASTGTSPDTQYF
TRBV20-1,TRBJ2-3,CSASLGGADTQYF
TRBV12-3/TRBV12-4,TRBJ2-3,CASSPSPGDPDTQYF
TRBV5-1,TRBJ2-3,CASRSLAGSTDTQYF
TRBV20-1,TRBJ2-1,CSARFGTGIYNEQFF
TRBV5-1,TRBJ2-1,CASSWTSGLYNEQFF
TRBV5-6,TRBJ1-3,CASSSPGQGSGNTIYF
TRBV13,TRBJ2-7,CASSLLLGQGAYEQYF
TRBV12-3/TRBV12-4,TRBJ2-2,CASSPPLGGGNTGELFF
TRBV9,TRBJ2-1,CASSSLGDSDNEQFF
TRBV4-1,TRBJ2-7,CASSLKGLAGIEQYF
TRBV27,TRBJ2-7,CASSKGPADGLSSYEQYF
TRBV7-2,TRBJ1-1,CASSAHGGRLNTEAFF
TRBV18,TRBJ2-7,CATGTDSYEQYF
TRBV12-3/TRBV12-4,TRBJ2-5,CASSFGWGETQYF
TRBV4-1,TRBJ2-4,CASSPGTQAKNIQYF
TRBV4-3,TRBJ2-7,CASSLLGAGSYEQYF
TRBV30,TRBJ1-4,CAWSPLFGQGLIEKLFF
TRBV6-2/TRBV6-3,TRBJ2-3,CASSQQTSVNTQYF
TRBV20-1,TRBJ2-1,CSARGGTSSGNEQFF
TRBV6-1,TRBJ1-1,CASSETGPLEAFF
TRBV28,TRBJ2-2,CASSPWFGAGELFF
TRBV5-1,TRBJ2-3,CASSPGQGNTDTQYF
TRBV10-3,TRBJ1-5,CAISESWEQPQHF
TRBV29-1,TRBJ1-1,CSLRGGWNTEAFF
TRBV12-3/TRBV12-4,TRBJ2-3,CASSPRGGGDTQYF
TRBV6-1,TRBJ2-3,CANRAGFNTDTQYF
TRBV20-1,TRBJ2-7,CSARFQYEQYF
TRBV14,TRBJ2-1,CASSHLEGGVNEQFF
TRBV19,TRBJ2-1,CASSSRGQASYNEQFF
TRBV20-1,TRBJ1-6,CSAQGGVGSPLHF
TRBV5-6,TRBJ2-2,CASSRQGTGELFF
TRBV7-2,TRBJ1-3,CASSSQNTIYF
TRBV10-3,TRBJ2-7,CAISAGQGAYEQYF
TRBV20-1,TRBJ1-1,CSAITGATTEAFF
TRBV20-1,TRBJ2-2,CSAREVAGGFTGELFF
TRBV7-2,TRBJ1-1,CASSLAGRVTEAFF
TRBV12-3/TRBV12-4,TRBJ2-4,CASSTGGTSTNIAKNIQYF
TRBV6-6,TRBJ1-1,CASHRAQSEAFF
TRBV27,TRBJ2-7,CASSLQGQPTYEQYF
TRBV12-3/TRBV12-4,TRBJ1-2,CASSFSRQDNYGYTF
TRBV7-2,TRBJ1-1,CASSFQAYTEAFF
TRBV7-2,TRBJ2-7,CASSLARENEQYF
TRBV19,TRBJ1-1,CASSIGQGGTEAFF
TRBV6-5,TRBJ2-2,CASRQTNTGELFF
TRBV27,TRBJ2-2,CASRLRGPGNTGELFF
TRBV29-1,TRBJ2-7,CSVRAGGPSEQYF
TRBV29-1,TRBJ2-1,CSVAQISGGVEEQFF
TRBV5-1,TRBJ2-7,CASSLAGMGVYEQYF
TRBV29-1,TRBJ1-6,CSVVSGVNSPLHF
TRBV29-1,TRBJ2-2,CSVGGSNKGELFF
TRBV29-1,TRBJ2-7,CSVGRASGSYEQYF
TRBV5-1,TRBJ1-2,CASSLVGLGRGYNF